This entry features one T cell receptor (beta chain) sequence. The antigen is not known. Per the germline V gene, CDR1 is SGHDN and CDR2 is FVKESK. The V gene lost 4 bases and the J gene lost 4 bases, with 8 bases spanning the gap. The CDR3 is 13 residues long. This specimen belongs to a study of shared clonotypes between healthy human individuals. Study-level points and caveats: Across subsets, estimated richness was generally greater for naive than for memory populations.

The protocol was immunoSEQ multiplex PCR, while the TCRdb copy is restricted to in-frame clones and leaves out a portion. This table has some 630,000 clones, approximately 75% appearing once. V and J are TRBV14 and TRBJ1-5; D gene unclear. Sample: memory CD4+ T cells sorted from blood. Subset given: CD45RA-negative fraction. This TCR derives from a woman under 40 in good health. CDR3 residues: CASSPAGNQPQHF. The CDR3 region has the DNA TGTGCCAGCAGCCCGGCGGGGAATCAGCCCCAGCATTTT.